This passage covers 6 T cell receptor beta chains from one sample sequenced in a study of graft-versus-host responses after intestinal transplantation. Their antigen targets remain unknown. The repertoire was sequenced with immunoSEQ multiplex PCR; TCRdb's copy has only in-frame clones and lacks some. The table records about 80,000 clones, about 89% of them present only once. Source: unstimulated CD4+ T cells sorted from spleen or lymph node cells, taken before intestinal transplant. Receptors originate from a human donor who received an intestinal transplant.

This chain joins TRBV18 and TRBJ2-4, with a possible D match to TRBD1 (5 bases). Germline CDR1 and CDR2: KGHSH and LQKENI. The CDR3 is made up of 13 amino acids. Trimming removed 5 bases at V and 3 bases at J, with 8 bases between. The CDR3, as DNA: TGTGCCAGCTCAGCCGACAGCAAAAACATTCAGTACTTC. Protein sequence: CASSADSKNIQYF.

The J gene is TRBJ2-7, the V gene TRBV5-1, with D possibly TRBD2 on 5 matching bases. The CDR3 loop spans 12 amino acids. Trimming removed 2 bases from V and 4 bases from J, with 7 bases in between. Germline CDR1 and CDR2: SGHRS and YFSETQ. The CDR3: CASSFGGYEQYF. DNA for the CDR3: TGCGCCAGCAGCTTTGGAGGATACGAGCAGTACTTC.

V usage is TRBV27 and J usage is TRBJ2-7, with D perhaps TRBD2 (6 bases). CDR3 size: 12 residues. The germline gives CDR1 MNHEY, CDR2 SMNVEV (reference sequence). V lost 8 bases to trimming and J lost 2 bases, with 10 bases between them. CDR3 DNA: TGTGCCAGCGGGACTTTTACCTACGAGCAGTACTTC. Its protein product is CASGTFTYEQYF.

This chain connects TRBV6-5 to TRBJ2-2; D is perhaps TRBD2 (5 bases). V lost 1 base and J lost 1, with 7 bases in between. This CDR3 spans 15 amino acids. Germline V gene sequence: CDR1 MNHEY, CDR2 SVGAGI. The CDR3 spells CASSYFGGNTGELFF. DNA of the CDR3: TGTGCCAGCAGTTACTTCGGAGGGAACACCGGGGAGCTGTTTTTT.

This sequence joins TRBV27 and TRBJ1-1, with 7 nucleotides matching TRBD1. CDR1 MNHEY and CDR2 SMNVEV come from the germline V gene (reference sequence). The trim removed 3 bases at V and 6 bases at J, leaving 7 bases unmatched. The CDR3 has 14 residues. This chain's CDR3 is CASSFSPRGAEAFF. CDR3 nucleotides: TGTGCCAGCAGTTTTAGTCCCAGGGGGGCTGAAGCTTTCTTT.

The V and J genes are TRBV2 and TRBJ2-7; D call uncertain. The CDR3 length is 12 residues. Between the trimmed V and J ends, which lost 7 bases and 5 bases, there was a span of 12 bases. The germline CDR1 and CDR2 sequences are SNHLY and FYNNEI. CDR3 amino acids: CASTPETHEQYF. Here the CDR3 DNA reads TGTGCCAGCACCCCGGAGACCCACGAGCAGTACTTC.